This T cell receptor (beta chain) was sequenced for a study of cytomegalovirus exposure and HLA in healthy donors. General study points: A few of the chains that were CMV-associated were confirmed in vitro to be specific for CMV antigens. The study put under 200 TCR beta chains on its list as cytomegalovirus-associated. With further analysis later on, most CMV-associated TCR beta chains appeared HLA-restricted. The study found most TCR sequences rare, yet found some public TCRs in many donors.

The table lists this clone with a count of one. Antigen specificity is unknown. CDR1 is SGHTA and CDR2 is FQGNSA in the germline V gene. This CDR3 contains 14 residues. Trimming took 3 bases from V and 4 from J, leaving 13 bases between them. The PCR had 60 Vbeta and 13 Jbeta primers. The repertoire was sequenced with immunoSEQ multiplex PCR; TCRdb's copy has only in-frame clones and lacks some. Of around 100,000 clones in the sample, 60% to 75% are singletons; the top ten hold under 13%. What was sequenced was PBMCs. This receptor was obtained from a man aged 40-55 years in good health and CMV-seropositive. This chain joins TRBV7-2 and TRBJ2-7; D gene uncertain. The CDR3 spells CASSFQNLPYEQYF. For the CDR3, the DNA is TGTGCCAGCAGCTTTCAGAATCTCCCGTACGAGCAGTACTTC.